One sample yielded the 3 T cell receptor beta chains listed below, sequenced in a study of CD4 T cells in relation to SARS-CoV-2 and coronaviruses listed by TCRdb under 2021. These receptors lack a known antigen. CD4+ T cells from unexposed donors were collected before the COVID-19 pandemic (2011-2018). After approximately 11 days of culture, CD4+ T cells were isolated with the EasySep CD4+ T cell isolation kit. Receptor libraries were prepared by the immunoSEQ multiplex PCR assay. Held by TCRdb, this immuneACCESS table contains in-frame sequences only and omits some clones. Under half of the omission traces to an unresolved V gene where checked; the cause of the rest is unknown. The sample has about 29,000 clones on record, about 73% of them singletons. The leading ten clones occupy roughly 20% of the sample. The sequencing input was CD4+ T cells from PBMCs, cultured in vitro. The receptors come from a human donor in good health.

The rearrangement uses TRBV7-8 and TRBJ2-3; no reliable D call. The CDR3 has 15 amino acids. The V end lost 5 bases, the J end lost 0 bases, and 12 bases lay between the germline ends. CDR1 and CDR2 (germline): SGHVS, FQNEAQ. The DNA for the CDR3 is TGTGCCAGCAGCCCCCGACCCACTAGCACAGATACGCAGTATTTT. It translates to CASSPRPTSTDTQYF.

The CDR3 here is CASSQSGYPIYEQYF. As DNA, the CDR3 is TGCGCCAGCAGCCAATCAGGATATCCAATCTACGAGCAGTACTTC. V gene TRBV5-1 combines with J gene TRBJ2-7; no clear D. Germline-derived CDR1 and CDR2 are SGHRS and YFSETQ. The length of the CDR3 is 15 residues. V was clipped by 4 bases and J by 3 bases, with 17 bases between them.

The chain recombines TRBV7-2 with TRBJ1-6, with TRBD1 matching over 7 bases. The V gene's germline CDR1 is SGHTA and CDR2 FQGNSA. V dropped 2 bases and J dropped 7; count of bases not matched to a gene: 8. This CDR3 has 16 residues. In DNA, the CDR3 is TGTGCCAGCAGCTTACGGGGGACAGCGATGAATTCACCCCTCCACTTT. Residues: CASSLRGTAMNSPLHF.